The present TCR beta chain was sequenced within a study of blood T cells in healthy people across ages. The V gene's germline CDR1 is SGHRS and CDR2 YFSETQ. CDR3 length equals 15 residues. Deletions cut 3 bases from V and 1 base from J, with 11 bases between. Through a sample-barcoded 5' primer and a J-beta primer mix, a second PCR was run for roughly 6 to 11 cycles. MiXCR, run by TCRdb on the 5' RACE reads, gives a single entry per CDR3 protein. Counted here are approximately 1.5 million distinct CDR3 sequences, roughly 32% occurring once; the ten biggest clones make up around 11%. This clonotype was found a few times.

The rearrangement uses TRBV5-1 and TRBJ2-1; D tentatively reads TRBD1 or TRBD2 (5 bases each). The sequence derives from a woman in her twenties or thirties in good health. The sequenced material came from blood. CDR3 bases: TGCGCCAGCAGCTCCGTTGGGGGTTCCTACAATGAGCAGTTCTTC. Its protein product is CASSSVGGSYNEQFF. Complete variable domain (other parts from reference TRBV5-1 and TRBJ2-1): KAGVTQTPRYLIKTRGQQVTLSCSPISGHRSVSWYQQTPGQGLQFLFEYFSETQRNKGNFPGRFSGRQFSNSRSEMNVSTLELGDSALYLCASSSVGGSYNEQFFGPGTRLTVL.